The TCR beta chain under discussion was sequenced for a study of shared clonotypes between healthy human individuals. Only CD45RO-negative cells positively selected for CCR7 counted as naive CD8 cells, so terminally differentiated effector memory CD45RA+ cells were excluded. Notes on this clone: Other nucleotide sequences from this sample produce the same CDR3.

The CDR3 has 13 amino acids. Germline V gene sequence: CDR1 SGDLS, CDR2 YYNGEE. The V end lost 2 bases, the J end lost 4 bases, and 9 bases lay between the germline ends. The authors' processing: ImmunoSEQ only sent back junction sequences with no quality scores, so filtering was done differently. Profiled with immunoSEQ multiplex PCR; TCRdb holds only in-frame clones, not every one. V and J calls and clone size are given by that table; D and trimming were obtained from the DNA. The sample includes about 2.1 million clones, roughly 95% of them seen just once. The chain recombines TRBV9 with TRBJ1-1, with D perhaps TRBD1 (6 bases). Sequencing was performed on naive CD8+ T cells from PBMCs. This receptor was taken from a man younger than 35 in good health. Some clones in this sample may be carry-over from other donors' samples. The CDR3 DNA sequence: TGTGCCAGCAGCGTTGAAGGGGGCACTGAAGCTTTCTTT. Its protein is CASSVEGGTEAFF.